This T cell receptor beta chain was documented in a study of shared clonotypes between healthy human individuals (TCRdb year 2020). Notes on the research overall: A couple of women and three men aged 18 to 49 years were included in the cohort. For each donor, CD4 naive and CD4 memory were each given three plates, CD8 naive was given two plates, and CD8 memory was given one plate. To estimate repertoire size and how much clonotypes are shared between individuals, the study performed deep sequencing of blood TCR repertoires from 4 to 6 healthy adults. To increase sequencing depth and limit assay-specific biases, different laboratories used diverse techniques to prepare libraries and sequence TCR repertoires. Per donor, leukapheresis produced somewhere between about 0.85 and 8.9 billion PBMCs.

Details on this clone: What this receptor recognizes is not known. No quality values exist for individual bases; no much larger clone is one base distant.

The cysteine opens and the phenylalanine closes a CDR3 of 17 amino acids. Only the CDR3 region is kept as DNA, spanning 51 bases read in frame from base 1. CDR1 and CDR2 are read off the germline V gene (reference sequence) as MNHEY and SMNVEV. Between the V and J ends, shortened by 0 bases and 0 bases respectively, the junction contains 14 bases. CD8 naive samples consisted of CD45RO-negative cells that were positively selected for CCR7, yielding a CD45RA+CCR7+ population without TemRA cells. Donors were healthy HIV-negative adults with no recently reported acute infections or vaccinations. All donors were Caucasian adults living in Nashville, Tennessee, USA. After blood collection by leukapheresis, PBMCs were isolated using Ficoll-Histopaque density gradient centrifugation and then cryopreserved in the vapor phase of liquid nitrogen. Purity and quantity of every magnetically sorted T cell population were checked by analytical flow cytometry. From each sorted fraction, genomic DNA was isolated and quantified by UV absorbance on a Nanodrop 2000c.

TCR CDR3 regions were amplified from genomic DNA by multiplex PCR using the deep immunoSEQ assay. Genomic DNA extracted from each cell subset was distributed evenly over all wells of several immunoSEQ 96-well plates, and each plate served as one replicate. For sorted subsets, 150 to 250 ng genomic DNA, equal to about 30,000 T cell genomes, was loaded into each replicate PCR. Purified libraries were measured with a Qubit 3.0 fluorometer, size-checked on a Bioanalyzer 2100, and measured again with the KAPA Library Quantification kit. Every immunoSEQ 96-well plate was sequenced on a separate single-read 150-cycle Illumina NextSeq 550 flow cell. Processing in the source paper ran as follows. Because only junctional sequences without quality scores were contained in the immunoSEQ output, filtering matching that applied to full-length reads could not be performed. Sequences were annotated with PyIR, a Python wrapper for IgBLAST v1.9, using IMGT germline references to assign V/J genes and CDR3. Reads were removed for weak V/J assignments (E-value above 1e-6), missing CDR3, stop codons, out-of-frame junctions, or ambiguous translated residues. V3J clonotypes were defined as sequences sharing the same inferred V gene, J gene, and CDR3 amino acid sequence. Percentage overlap between repertoires was calculated by dividing the number of shared unique clonotypes by the size of the smaller repertoire. RTK rarefaction, the Chao1 estimator, and Recon v2.1 estimates of unobserved clonotypes were used to assess repertoire richness. For all TCRbeta clonotypes obtained by the gDNA method from several donors, generation probabilities were computed with OLGA. This immuneACCESS table, as held by TCRdb, lists in-frame sequences with V and J called but not all clones. Of the missing ones, under half trace to an unresolved V gene in checked studies; the others have no known cause. Clonal size and the V and J genes are those of that table, whereas D and trimming came from the DNA. Present in this sample are roughly 1,800,000 clones, about 95% of which were seen just once. The top ten clones comprise under 1.5% of the sample.

The full study reports these points: Sharing across several donors was observed for 4.5% to 6.5% of naive CD4, around 3.5% of naive CD8, about 2.3% of memory CD4, and roughly 0.4% of memory CD8 clonotypes. Incomplete sequencing was indicated by rarefaction of sorted-subset datasets, despite the large sequencing depth. Based on pairwise subsampling, the degree of clonotype sharing among donors was expected to be affected by sequencing depth. Larger estimated clonotype richness was generally found for naive subsets than for memory subsets. Sampling was limited to blood, and TCR repertoires in tissue likely differ from TCR repertoires in blood. The small number of donors limited the genetic and exposure-history diversity represented. Clonotypes shared by all four sorted-subset donors showed higher generation probabilities than non-shared clonotypes.

Sequencing was carried out using naive CD8+ T cells sorted from blood. Sample cell subset or site, as interpreted from the label and publication: CD45RA+CCR7+. The chain joins TRBV27 to TRBJ1-2; the best D guess is TRBD1, with 5 bases matching. The sequence came from a man between 18 and 35 years old in good health. The CDR3 is CASSLSSGMRANYGYTF. The sequence in DNA is TGTGCCAGCAGTTTATCATCAGGGATGAGGGCTAACTATGGCTACACCTTC.